This T cell receptor (beta chain) was profiled in a study of human T cells and chemical hapten exposure. Time point of the sample: patch test 2, 6 weeks after DPC sensitization. As for treatment: therapeutic diphenylcyclopropenone sensitization with weekly scalp DPC. V was pared by 5 bases and J by 0 bases, with 7 bases of the junction left unmatched. The germline gives CDR1 SQVTM, CDR2 ANQGSEA. The CDR3 extends over 15 amino acids. Individual cDNA molecules had unique molecular identifiers attached to them by the library. TCRdb re-derived calls from the RACE reads in MiXCR, one entry per CDR3 protein. Here the sample spans a few hundred thousand distinct CDR3 sequences, under 6.5% being singletons.

The input for sequencing was whole blood, taken in connection with sensitization to the hapten diphenylcyclopropenone (DPC). The chain carries TRBV29-1 and TRBJ2-1, with TRBD2 matching over 7 bases. This clonotype was sampled from a woman aged 18-30 years with alopecia areata. Some clones in this sample may be carry-over from other donors' samples. For the CDR3, the DNA is TGCAGCGTTTCCGGAGCGGGGAACTCCTACAATGAGCAGTTCTTC. It encodes CSVSGAGNSYNEQFF.